One TCR beta chain is described in this entry. This clonotype was seen at least ten times. This clone's antigen is unknown. Qualities for individual bases were not recorded, and no much larger clone is one base off. The source of the sample is a study of T-cell reconstitution after alpha-beta-depleted transplantation in children listed by TCRdb under 2016. General notes on the study: T-cell immune reconstitution after TCRalphabeta/CD19-depleted allogeneic hematopoietic cell transplantation in children was quantitatively tracked in the study by means of TCR repertoire profiling.

Receptor libraries were prepared by PCR. TCRdb names Illumina HiSeq 2500 as the instrument used. Molecular barcoding was employed in the preparation of TCR libraries, with unique molecular identifiers being used to normalize TCRbeta repertoire quantification. The public reads were reprocessed in TCRdb via fastp at Q25 and MiXCR, keeping in-frame beta chains. One record per CDR3 amino acid sequence lists the most common genes and DNA. The sample contains 200,000 to 250,000 distinct CDR3 sequences, about 8.8% of them found a single time. Approximately 5% of the sample is taken by the ten largest. CDR1 MNHNY and CDR2 SVGAGI were looked up in the germline V gene (reference sequence). The CDR3 spans 11 residues, from the cysteine through the phenylalanine. The sequence is cut down to CDR3 DNA, 33 bases in frame from base 1. At the junction V is shortened by 6 bases and J by 9 bases, with 10 bases in between.

The V and J segments used are TRBV6-6 and TRBJ2-3; the D gene is not confidently resolved. This clonotype was sampled from a human donor who donated a stem cell graft to a child with SCID. The sequencing here drew on PBMCs from the stem cell graft donor, taken from the stem cell graft. The sequenced DNA is TGTGCCAGCAGCGGACGTCTCACGCAGTATTTT. Its translation reads: CASSGRLTQYF.